This entry features one T cell receptor (beta chain) sequence. Per the original methods: Estimation of nucleated cell counts was performed using reference gene primer amplification. Using immunoSEQ multiplex PCR, the repertoire was profiled, and TCRdb retains in-frame clones only, with some absent. D and trimming come from the DNA, and the V and J calls and clone size come from that table. There are roughly 500,000 clones in the sample; 85% to 90% occur only once, and 0.75% to 0.9% lies in the top ten. The data were taken from a study of blood T cell repertoires in COVID-19. Study as a whole: There were acute and convalescent COVID-19 samples, and they came from the United States, Italy and Spain.

The length of the CDR3 is 15 residues. Germline V gene sequence: CDR1 SGHKS, CDR2 YYEKEE (reference sequence). The V gene lost 3 bases and the J gene lost 5 bases, with 14 bases spanning the gap. The chain has TRBV5-5 and TRBJ1-4, with D perhaps TRBD1 (6 bases). This TCR was sampled from a man aged 18 to 29 with COVID-19, enrolled during active disease. The sequenced sample consisted of peripheral blood. The CDR3 bases are TGTGCCAGCAGCTCTTATGGGGGCGCAAATGAAAAACTGTTTTTT. Protein product: CASSSYGGANEKLFF. The full variable domain, in which reference TRBV5-5 and TRBJ1-4 provide the parts outside the CDR3, is DAGVTQSPTHLIKTRGQQVTLRCSPISGHKSVSWYQQVLGQGPQFIFQYYEKEERGRGNFPDRFSARQFPNYSSELNVNALLLGDSALYLCASSSYGGANEKLFFGSGTQLSVL.